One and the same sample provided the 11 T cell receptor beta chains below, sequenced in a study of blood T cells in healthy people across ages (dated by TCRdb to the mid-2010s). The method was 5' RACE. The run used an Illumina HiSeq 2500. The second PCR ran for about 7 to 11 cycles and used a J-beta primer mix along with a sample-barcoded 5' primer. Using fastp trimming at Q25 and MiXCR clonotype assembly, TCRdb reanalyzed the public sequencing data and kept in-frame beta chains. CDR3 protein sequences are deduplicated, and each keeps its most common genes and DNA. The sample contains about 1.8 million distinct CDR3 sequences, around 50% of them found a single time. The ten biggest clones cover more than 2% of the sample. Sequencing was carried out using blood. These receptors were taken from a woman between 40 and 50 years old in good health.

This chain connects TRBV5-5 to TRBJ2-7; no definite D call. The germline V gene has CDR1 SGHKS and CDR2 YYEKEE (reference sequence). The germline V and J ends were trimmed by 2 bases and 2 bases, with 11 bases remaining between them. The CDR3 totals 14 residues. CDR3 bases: TGTGCCAGCAGCTTATCGGACGTCACCTACGAGCAGTACTTC. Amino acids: CASSLSDVTYEQYF. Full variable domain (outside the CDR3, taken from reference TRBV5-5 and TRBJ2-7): DAGVTQSPTHLIKTRGQQVTLRCSPISGHKSVSWYQQVLGQGPQFIFQYYEKEERGRGNFPDRFSARQFPNYSSELNVNALLLGDSALYLCASSLSDVTYEQYFGPGTRLTVT.

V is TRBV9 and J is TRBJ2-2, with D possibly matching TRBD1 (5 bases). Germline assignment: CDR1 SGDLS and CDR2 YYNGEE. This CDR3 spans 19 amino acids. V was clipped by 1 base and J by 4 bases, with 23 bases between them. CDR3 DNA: TGTGCCAGCAGCGTAATGGTAGAGACAGCCCACCCGATCACCGGGGAGCTGTTTTTT. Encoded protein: CASSVMVETAHPITGELFF.

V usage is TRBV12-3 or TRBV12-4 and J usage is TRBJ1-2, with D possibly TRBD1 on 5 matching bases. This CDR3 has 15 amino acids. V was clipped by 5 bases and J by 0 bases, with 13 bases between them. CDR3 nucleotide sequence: TGTGCCAGCAGTCTCCGACAGACAGCTAACTATGGCTACACCTTC. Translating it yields CASSLRQTANYGYTF.

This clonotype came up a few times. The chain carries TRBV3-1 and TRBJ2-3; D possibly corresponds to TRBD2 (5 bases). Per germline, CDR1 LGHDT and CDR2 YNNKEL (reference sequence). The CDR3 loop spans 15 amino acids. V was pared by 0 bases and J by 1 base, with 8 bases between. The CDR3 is CASSQELRGTDTQYF. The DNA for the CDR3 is TGTGCCAGCAGCCAAGAGCTGCGGGGCACAGATACGCAGTATTTT.

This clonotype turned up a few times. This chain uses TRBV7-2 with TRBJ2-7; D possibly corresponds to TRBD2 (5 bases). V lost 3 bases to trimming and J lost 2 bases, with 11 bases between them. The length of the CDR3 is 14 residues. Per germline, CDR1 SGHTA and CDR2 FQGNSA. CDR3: CASSLSSGTYEQYF. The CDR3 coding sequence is TGTGCCAGCAGCTTGTCAAGCGGAACCTACGAGCAGTACTTC.

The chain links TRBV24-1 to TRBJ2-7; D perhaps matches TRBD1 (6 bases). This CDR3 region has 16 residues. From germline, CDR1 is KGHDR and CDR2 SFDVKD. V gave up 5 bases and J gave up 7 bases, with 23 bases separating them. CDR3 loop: CATSGGTPVLDNEQYF. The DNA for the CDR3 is TGTGCCACCAGTGGTGGGACACCCGTTTTGGACAATGAGCAGTACTTC.

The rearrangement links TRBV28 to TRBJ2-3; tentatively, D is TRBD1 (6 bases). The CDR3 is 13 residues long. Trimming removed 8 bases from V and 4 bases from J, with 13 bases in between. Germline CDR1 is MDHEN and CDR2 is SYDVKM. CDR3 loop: CASRAGDPDTQYF. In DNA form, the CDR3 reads TGTGCCAGCCGTGCAGGGGACCCAGATACGCAGTATTTT.

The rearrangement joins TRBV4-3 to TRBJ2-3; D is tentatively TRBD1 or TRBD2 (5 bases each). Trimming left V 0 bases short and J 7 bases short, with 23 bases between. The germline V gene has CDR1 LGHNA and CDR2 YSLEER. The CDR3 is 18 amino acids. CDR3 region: CASSQDGLGPGAGYTQYF. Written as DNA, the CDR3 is TGCGCCAGCAGCCAAGATGGATTGGGGCCCGGCGCGGGTTATACGCAGTATTTT.

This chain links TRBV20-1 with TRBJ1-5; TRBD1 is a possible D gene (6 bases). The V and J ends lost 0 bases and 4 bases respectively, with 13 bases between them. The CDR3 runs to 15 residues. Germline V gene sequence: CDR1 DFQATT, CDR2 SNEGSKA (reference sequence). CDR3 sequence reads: CSARDGQGQNQPQHF. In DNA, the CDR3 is TGCAGTGCTAGAGATGGGCAGGGGCAAAATCAGCCCCAGCATTTT.

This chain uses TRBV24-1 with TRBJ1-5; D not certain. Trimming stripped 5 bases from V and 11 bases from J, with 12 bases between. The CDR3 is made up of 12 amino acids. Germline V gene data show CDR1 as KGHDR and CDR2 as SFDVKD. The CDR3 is CATSGPNRAQHF. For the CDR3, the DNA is TGTGCCACCAGTGGGCCAAATAGGGCCCAGCATTTT.

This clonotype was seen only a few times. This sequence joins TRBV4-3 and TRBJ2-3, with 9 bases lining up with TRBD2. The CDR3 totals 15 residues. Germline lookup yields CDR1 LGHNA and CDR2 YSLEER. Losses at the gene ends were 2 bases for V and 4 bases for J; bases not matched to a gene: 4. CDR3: CASSQSGLAPDTQYF. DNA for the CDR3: TGCGCCAGCAGCCAATCGGGACTAGCCCCAGATACGCAGTATTTT.